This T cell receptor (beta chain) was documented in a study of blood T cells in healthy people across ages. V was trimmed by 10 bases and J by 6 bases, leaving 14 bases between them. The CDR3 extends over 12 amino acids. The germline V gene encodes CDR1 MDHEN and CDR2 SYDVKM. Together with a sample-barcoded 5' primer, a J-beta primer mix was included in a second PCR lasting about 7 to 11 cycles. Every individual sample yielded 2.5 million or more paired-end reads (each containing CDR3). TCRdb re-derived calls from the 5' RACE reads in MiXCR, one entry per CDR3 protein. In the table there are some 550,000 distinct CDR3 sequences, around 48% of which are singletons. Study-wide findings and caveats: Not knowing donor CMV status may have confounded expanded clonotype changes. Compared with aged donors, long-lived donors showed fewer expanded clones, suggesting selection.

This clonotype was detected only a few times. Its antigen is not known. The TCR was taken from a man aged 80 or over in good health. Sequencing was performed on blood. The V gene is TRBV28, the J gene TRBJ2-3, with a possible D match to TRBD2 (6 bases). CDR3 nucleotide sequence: TGTGCCACCTTTGGGCTAGCGGATACGCAGTATTTT. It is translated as CATFGLADTQYF.